This T cell receptor beta chain is from a study of blood T cell repertoires in COVID-19. There are 16 residues in the CDR3. Trimming removed 4 bases from V and 0 bases from J, with 14 bases in between. Germline CDR1 LNHDA, CDR2 SQIVND (reference sequence). TCRdb keeps only in-frame clones here, not all; method: immunoSEQ multiplex PCR. The sample gives some 200,000 clones, around 79% of which show up once; 26% is in the top ten. Material: peripheral blood. This chain uses TRBV19 with TRBJ2-3; D may be TRBD1 (5 bases). This sequence was found in a woman aged 70 to 79 with acute or convalescent COVID-19. Here the CDR3 DNA reads TGTGCCAGTAGTACTCCAGGGCAAACTAGCACAGATACGCAGTATTTT. This sequence encodes CASSTPGQTSTDTQYF.